This T cell receptor beta chain derives from a study of long-term antiretroviral therapy in people with HIV (dated by TCRdb to the early 2020s). As for the study more broadly: The earliest samples were collected about a decade before the 2015 WHO recommendation for immediate ART, when ART was typically delayed until CD4 counts fell. A retrospective serial study tested whether ART initiation and durable HIV suppression were associated with changes in peripheral blood TRB repertoire composition and diversity. A total of around 190 cryopreserved PBMC samples came from approximately 30 adults with confirmed HIV infection and were collected serially over a mean of about six years (range 1-12). About 40% of the 30 participants with HIV were female. No cross-contamination during QIAcube processing was seen in test extractions of a monoclonal T-cell line run alongside about 33 polyclonal samples.

Study-level results and caveats: Because cell numbers in pre-ART samples were limited, unsorted PBMC were profiled instead of sorted CD4+ and CD8+ T cells. Narrower CDR3 length ranges were observed in HIV repertoires than in controls, and an antigen-experienced repertoire with only a slight naive shift after ART was suggested by the network structure. The samples were dated from about 2004 to 2017, and the ART regimens that were used may be less effective than current ART regimens. Expanded TRB clones identified before ART initiation dominated the repertoire across all time points, though the dominance fluctuated and decreased in many PLHIV after ART. Owing to limited PBMC availability, only the TCR beta chain was sequenced, without alpha chain pairing. Inferences about post-ART repertoire changes were limited because no data were available on ART adherence, viral resistance or therapy changes. A significant increase in TRB diversity was found to be associated with ART initiation, although TRB diversity was observed to remain significantly below that of transplant donor controls even after long-term ART.

CDR1 is given as SGDLS and CDR2 as YYNGEE, both from the germline V gene. The germline V and J ends show losses of 3 bases and 1 base respectively, and no gene match explains 14 bases of the junction. There are 19 amino acids in the CDR3, from cysteine to phenylalanine inclusive. CDR3 DNA only is kept here, 57 bases in frame from base 1. To be included, a participant needed at least one PBMC sample from before ART initiation plus at least two post-ART samples. All participants with HIV were treated in the United States of America. Before DNA extraction, cryopreserved samples containing about 0.95-10 million PBMC were thawed and washed. At the time of the earliest PBMC sample for each participant with HIV, ages ranged from roughly 23 to 55 years. PBMC samples from each participant spanned 1-4 timepoints before ART initiation and 2-8 timepoints after ART initiation, with a median of 7 samples. Serial HIV viral load, CD4+ T-cell count, ART history and demographic data were obtained for every participant. A Qiagen kit on a QIAcube was used to extract genomic DNA from unsorted PBMC, with samples processed in batches of 12.

The table lists this clone with a few counts. Its antigen remains unidentified. No qualities accompany the bases; no much larger clone lies one base away. The immunoSEQ hsTCRB v3.0 assay was used at survey level resolution for TRB variable region sequencing. The targeted TRB sequencing depth was roughly 35,000-50,000 T-cell genomes per sample. Pooled TRB libraries were sequenced on an Illumina MiSeq with a v3 150-cycle kit. The authors processed their data as follows. Repertoire analysis was performed in R inside a reproducible Nextflow workflow that covered QC, data transformation and analysis. LymphoSeq2, an R package for exploring AIRR-Seq data, was used to implement custom analyses. Several samples that yielded fewer than 5000 total TRB sequences were excluded, so that fewer than 200 HIV repertoires were analyzed. Among the roughly 200 retained HIV repertoires, 55 to 60 were collected before ART initiation and more than 120 after ART initiation. Repertoires were downsampled to 5000 TRB nucleotide sequences, and summary statistics were averaged over 100 downsampling iterations. TRB sequences were retained for analysis only if CDR3 regions of at least seven amino acids were present. Two measures captured diversity: a Shannon entropy-derived clonality score and the Gini coefficient. In repertoire networks, the top 5000 CDR3 amino acid sequences were linked whenever an edit distance of one separated two sequences. GLIPH2 predicted antigen specificity groups and MHC restriction for TRB CDR3 amino acid sequences. CDR3 amino acid sequences were matched against VDJdb and McPAS-TCR to flag known CMV, EBV, HIV or tissue antigen associations. Pre-ART, post-ART and control groups were compared with Wilcoxon signed-rank tests and Holm-Bonferroni correction. The table comes from immuneACCESS by way of TCRdb, which keeps in-frame sequences with V and J called. Part of the clones is missing from these tables; in studies checked, under half for an unresolved V gene and the rest for unknown reasons. D and trimming were read from the DNA, whereas the V and J calls and clone size are those reported in that table. The sample table records 20,000 to 30,000 clones; 81% of these occur just once. About 5.6% of the sample is held by the ten biggest clonotypes.

Here the chain combines TRBV9 and TRBJ2-7; TRBD1 aligns with 12 central bases. This receptor was identified in a man aged 25 to 40 with HIV. This sample comprised unsorted PBMCs, obtained 4.4 years after starting antiretroviral therapy. The CDR3: CASSDHAGTGGSDSYEQYF. Here is the DNA: TGTGCCAGCAGCGATCACGCCGGGACAGGGGGCTCAGATTCCTACGAGCAGTACTTC.